This T cell receptor (beta chain) derives from a study of response to subunit inactivated influenza vaccine. Study outcomes and limitations: The authors proposed limited new T cell recruitment per seasonal influenza vaccination.

Only a few counts were recorded for this clonotype. No antigen is known for it. TCRdb called the RT-PCR reads again in MiXCR, with one record for every CDR3 protein. The sample holds a few hundred thousand distinct CDR3 sequences; more than 7% are singletons and the top ten take about an eighth. Germline assignment: CDR1 MNHNS and CDR2 SASEGT. CDR3 length equals 14 residues. V dropped 6 bases and J dropped 3; count of bases not matched to a gene: 5. The sequence derives from a man in his fifties or sixties who received an inactivated influenza vaccine. The chain recombines TRBV6-1 with TRBJ2-1, with 7 nucleotides matching TRBD2. The sequencing here drew on PBMCs from blood, taken less than 30 months after vaccination. CDR3 in amino acids: CASRERDGYNEQFF. Written as DNA, the CDR3 is TGTGCCAGCAGAGAGCGGGACGGCTACAATGAGCAGTTCTTC.